The 20 T cell receptor beta chains below come from one sample, sequenced in a study of glioma-infiltrating T cells after dendritic cell vaccination. Here immunoSEQ multiplex PCR was the method, and the copy in TCRdb shows in-frame clones only, minus some. This table has around 62,000 clones, approximately 85% appearing once. The sequenced sample was blood, obtained before dendritic cell vaccination. Receptors originate from a human donor with glioblastoma.

The chain combines TRBV11-2 with TRBJ2-5; D is possibly TRBD1 (6 bases). From germline, CDR1 is SGHAT and CDR2 FQNNGV. This CDR3 is built from 15 residues. V shed 2 bases and J shed 5 bases, with 15 bases lying between them. CDR3 in amino acids: CASSLSGHYVETQYF. For the CDR3, the DNA is TGTGCCAGCAGCTTATCGGGACATTATGTGGAGACCCAGTACTTC.

This chain joins TRBV27 and TRBJ2-7; D is possibly TRBD1 (6 bases). The CDR3 has 14 amino acids. V was trimmed by 6 bases and J by 8 bases, leaving 20 bases between them. Per the germline V gene, CDR1 is MNHEY and CDR2 is SMNVEV (reference sequence). CDR3 amino acids: CASRLTGYDLQQYF. The CDR3 nucleotides are TGTGCCAGCAGGCTTACAGGGTACGACCTTCAGCAGTACTTC.

The J gene is TRBJ2-1, the V gene TRBV2; 9 bases agree with TRBD2. V shed 6 bases, J shed 3 bases, and the junction held 3 bases outside the gene matches. From germline, CDR1 is SNHLY and CDR2 FYNNEI. This CDR3 comprises 14 residues. The CDR3 here is CASRGTSLYNEQFF. In DNA form, the CDR3 reads TGTGCCAGCAGGGGGACTAGCCTCTACAATGAGCAGTTCTTC.

The chain has TRBV19 and TRBJ1-2; possible D gene TRBD1, 5 bases. The V gene lost 6 bases and the J gene lost 2 bases, with 22 bases spanning the gap. There are 17 residues in the CDR3. Germline values: CDR1 LNHDA, CDR2 SQIVND (reference sequence). The CDR3 loop is CASSQTPGGFPNYGYTF. Written as DNA, the CDR3 is TGTGCCAGTAGCCAAACCCCTGGGGGGTTCCCGAACTATGGCTACACCTTC.

The sample holds a few counts of this clone. The V gene is TRBV2, the J gene TRBJ2-3; 7 bases fit TRBD1. Germline V CDR1 and CDR2: SNHLY, FYNNEI. CDR3 length equals 16 residues. V lost 2 bases to trimming and J lost 0 bases; unmatched junction nucleotides: 5. The CDR3 region is CASSEMGQSSTDTQYF. CDR3 nucleotide sequence: TGTGCCAGCAGTGAAATGGGACAGTCTAGCACAGATACGCAGTATTTT. Combining the CDR3 with reference TRBV2 and TRBJ2-3 gives the whole variable domain EPEVTQTPSHQVTQMGQEVILRCVPISNHLYFYWYRQILGQKVEFLVSFYNNEISEKSEIFDDQFSVERPDGSNFTLKIRSTKLEDSAMYFCASSEMGQSSTDTQYFGPGTRLTVL.

The gene calls are TRBV15 and TRBJ2-5; 10 nucleotides match TRBD1. The junction had 10 bases not matched to a gene; V was cut back by 1 base and J by 5 bases. Looked up from germline, CDR1 is LNHNV and CDR2 is YYDKDF (reference sequence). The CDR3 has 17 residues. The CDR3 loop reads CATSRVRGQGVSETQYF. CDR3 coding DNA: TGTGCCACCAGCAGAGTACGAGGACAGGGGGTCTCGGAGACCCAGTACTTC.

The V call is TRBV5-1, the J call TRBJ2-3; no clear D gene. The CDR3 is 14 amino acids. CDR1 and CDR2 from the germline V gene are SGHRS and YFSETQ. Trimming pared 0 bases from V and 4 bases from J, leaving 9 bases between. The CDR3 is CASSLVGGPDTQYF. The CDR3 DNA is TGCGCCAGCAGCTTGGTCGGTGGTCCAGATACGCAGTATTTT.

V and J are TRBV6-4 and TRBJ2-3; TRBD2 agrees at 10 bases. The CDR3 extends over 16 amino acids. Germline V gives CDR1 MRHNA, CDR2 SNTAGT. Trimming took 3 bases from V and 5 from J; bases not matched to a gene: 8. This CDR3 reads CASSESQRGGLDTQYF. In nucleotides, the CDR3 is TGTGCCAGCAGTGAGAGCCAGCGGGGGGGTTTAGATACGCAGTATTTT.

This clone showed up just once. The rearrangement joins TRBV9 to TRBJ2-2; D is perhaps TRBD1 (6 bases). Germline V lookup: CDR1 SGDLS, CDR2 YYNGEE. This CDR3 comprises 13 residues. V was clipped by 4 bases and J by 6 bases, with 10 bases between them. CDR3 sequence reads: CASSIQGSGELFF. The CDR3 DNA sequence: TGTGCCAGCAGCATACAGGGTTCCGGGGAGCTGTTTTTT.

J is TRBJ2-1 and V is TRBV5-1, with 8 positions matching TRBD2. Germline CDR1 and CDR2: SGHRS and YFSETQ. The trim removed 7 bases at V and 7 bases at J, leaving 13 bases unmatched. The CDR3 sequence is 15 residues long. CDR3 nucleotide sequence: TGCGCCAGCTTTCGGGGGGGAGGGGCTGAGAATGAGCAGTTCTTC. This sequence encodes CASFRGGGAENEQFF. The full variable domain, its missing parts supplied by reference TRBV5-1 and TRBJ2-1, is KAGVTQTPRYLIKTRGQQVTLSCSPISGHRSVSWYQQTPGQGLQFLFEYFSETQRNKGNFPGRFSGRQFSNSRSEMNVSTLELGDSALYLCASFRGGGAENEQFFGPGTRLTVL.

The V gene is TRBV18, the J gene TRBJ2-7; 8 bases fit TRBD2. V dropped 6 bases and J dropped 7; count of bases not matched to a gene: 14. Germline V gene sequence: CDR1 KGHSH, CDR2 LQKENI. The CDR3 has 15 residues. CDR3 protein: CASSPAGGRTREQYF. The CDR3 coding sequence is TGTGCCAGCTCCCCGGCGGGAGGACGGACGAGGGAGCAGTACTTC.

The chain is built from TRBV5-1 and TRBJ2-3; D gene ambiguous. The CDR3 runs to 14 residues. Germline values: CDR1 SGHRS, CDR2 YFSETQ. With 0 bases removed from V and 5 bases from J, the gap between germline ends came to 10 bases. DNA for the CDR3: TGCGCCAGCAGCTTGGAATTAGTCGGAGATACGCAGTATTTT. Translating it yields CASSLELVGDTQYF. The entire variable domain, with the rest obtained from reference TRBV5-1 and TRBJ2-3, is as follows: KAGVTQTPRYLIKTRGQQVTLSCSPISGHRSVSWYQQTPGQGLQFLFEYFSETQRNKGNFPGRFSGRQFSNSRSEMNVSTLELGDSALYLCASSLELVGDTQYFGPGTRLTVL.

The chain is built from TRBV5-5 and TRBJ2-5; no clear D gene. Germline V gene lookup returns CDR1 SGHKS and CDR2 YYEKEE (reference sequence). Trimming stripped 2 bases from V and 0 bases from J, with 8 bases between. CDR3 length: 14 residues. The CDR3 sequence is CASSLTAYQETQYF. The CDR3 DNA reads TGTGCCAGCAGCTTAACAGCTTACCAAGAGACCCAGTACTTC.

The gene calls are TRBV11-2 and TRBJ2-7, with 7 bases aligning to TRBD1. J was trimmed by 4 bases and V by 7 bases; bases with no gene match: 7. This CDR3 is built from 13 residues. From germline, CDR1 is SGHAT and CDR2 FQNNGV. CDR3 sequence (DNA): TGTGCCAGCAACAACAGGGGATTATACGAGCAGTACTTC. It translates to CASNNRGLYEQYF.

This clone showed up just a few times. This chain connects TRBV18 to TRBJ2-7, with 8 bases fitting TRBD1. This CDR3 is built from 16 residues. CDR1 is KGHSH and CDR2 is LQKENI in the germline V gene. The J segment lost 3 bases and the V segment lost 4 bases, leaving 11 bases of the junction unmatched. CDR3 DNA sequence: TGTGCCAGCTCACTCGAGACAGGGGCCTCCTACTACGAGCAGTACTTC. This gives the protein CASSLETGASYYEQYF.

In regard to this clone: A far larger clone is just one base off, so this is likely a read error. The V gene is TRBV6-5, the J gene TRBJ1-1, with no clear D. The germline CDR1 and CDR2 sequences are MNHEY and SVGAGI. Trimming took off 6 bases at V and 5 bases at J, with 7 bases between the two ends. The CDR3 runs to 11 residues. CDR3 bases: TGTGCCAGCAGCACGGGGACTGAAGCTTTCTTT. It specifies CASSTGTEAFF.

This clone came up once. The chain recombines TRBV19 with TRBJ1-5; D is possibly TRBD1 (6 bases). The CDR3 length is 14 residues. V was pared by 11 bases and J by 4 bases, with 18 bases between. Germline V gene sequence: CDR1 LNHDA, CDR2 SQIVND (reference sequence). CDR3 nucleotide sequence: TGTGCCTGCAGACAGGTAGGATTTAATCAGCCCCAGCATTTT. Translating gives CACRQVGFNQPQHF.

This clone has only one observation. The rearrangement uses TRBV9 and TRBJ2-5, with TRBD1 matching 10 bases. The J call may be mistaken, given a closer DNA end match to TRBJ2-7. CDR3 length equals 13 residues. CDR1 SGDLS and CDR2 YYNGEE come from the germline V gene. The CDR3 nucleotides read TGTGCCAGCAGCGTAGGGACAGGGGGCGAGCAGTACTTC. It specifies CASSVGTGGEQYF.

The rearrangement uses TRBV7-9 and TRBJ2-7; 7 positions agree with TRBD1. V shed 5 bases, J shed 4 bases, and the junction held 11 bases outside the gene matches. Germline V gives CDR1 SEHNR, CDR2 FQNEAQ (reference sequence). The CDR3 spans 15 residues. The CDR3 protein is CASSTRQGMSYEQYF. The CDR3 bases are TGTGCCAGCAGCACCCGACAGGGAATGTCGTACGAGCAGTACTTC.

This chain joins TRBV5-1 and TRBJ2-7; D possibly corresponds to TRBD2 (5 bases). Per the germline V gene, CDR1 is SGHRS and CDR2 is YFSETQ. This CDR3 contains 14 residues. The ends were cut back, 0 bases at V and 5 bases at J, with 12 bases in the middle. CDR3 sequence reads: CASSLGAAAHEQYF. The CDR3 nucleotides read TGCGCCAGCAGCTTGGGCGCAGCGGCCCACGAGCAGTACTTC.